This TCR beta chain emerged from a study of T cell changes during pregnancy in multiple sclerosis (dated 2019 in TCRdb). About the full investigation: The study examined how the T cell repertoire changed over the course of pregnancy in women with multiple sclerosis.

Its CDR3 holds 12 amino acids, cysteine through phenylalanine. Just the 36-base CDR3 DNA is kept, in frame starting at base 1. Cut back by 1 base and 8 bases, the V and J ends lie 6 bases apart. CDR1 is given as SEHNR and CDR2 as FQNEAQ, both from the germline V gene (reference sequence). Notes on this clone: This receptor's antigen is unknown. No base quality values were provided; no much bigger clone lies one nucleotide off.

The library was made by the immunoSEQ multiplex PCR assay. TCRdb's version of the immuneACCESS table is confined to in-frame rearrangements and falls short of the full clone set. An unresolved V gene accounts for under half of the shortfall where checked; the remainder is of unknown origin. The sample data list tens of thousands of clones, and 92% of these were observed just once. The ten largest clones add up to roughly 5.2% of the sample. This clonotype originated in a female donor in good health, enrolled as a control in a pregnancy study. The source was peripheral blood, collected in the first trimester of pregnancy. The chain links TRBV7-9 with TRBJ2-1; the D gene identity is not certain. CDR3 sequence: CASSLVSDEQFF. The DNA sequence is TGTGCCAGCAGCTTAGTAAGCGATGAGCAGTTCTTC.